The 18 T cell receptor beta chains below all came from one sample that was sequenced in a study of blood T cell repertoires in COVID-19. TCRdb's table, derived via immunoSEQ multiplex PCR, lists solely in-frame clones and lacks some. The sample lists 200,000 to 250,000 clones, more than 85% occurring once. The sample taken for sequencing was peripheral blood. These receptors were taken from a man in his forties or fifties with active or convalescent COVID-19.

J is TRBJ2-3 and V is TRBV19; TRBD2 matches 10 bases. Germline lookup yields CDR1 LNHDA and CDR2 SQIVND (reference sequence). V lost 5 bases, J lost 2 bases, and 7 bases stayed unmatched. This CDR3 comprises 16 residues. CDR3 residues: CASSAWTSGNTDTQYF. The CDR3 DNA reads TGTGCCAGTAGTGCTTGGACTAGCGGAAACACAGATACGCAGTATTTT.

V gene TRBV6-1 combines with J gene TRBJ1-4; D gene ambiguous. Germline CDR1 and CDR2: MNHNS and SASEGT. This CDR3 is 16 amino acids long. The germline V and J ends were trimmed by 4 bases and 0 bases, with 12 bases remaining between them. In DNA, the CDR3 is TGTGCCAGCAGTGGGGCGCGACGCACAACTAATGAAAAACTGTTTTTT. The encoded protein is CASSGARRTTNEKLFF.

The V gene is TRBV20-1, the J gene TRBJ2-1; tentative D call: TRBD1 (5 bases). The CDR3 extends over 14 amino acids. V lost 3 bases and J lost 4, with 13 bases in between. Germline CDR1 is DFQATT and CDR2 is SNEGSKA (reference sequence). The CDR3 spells CSASGDRTYNEQFF. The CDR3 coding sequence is TGCAGTGCTAGTGGCGACAGAACATACAATGAGCAGTTCTTC.

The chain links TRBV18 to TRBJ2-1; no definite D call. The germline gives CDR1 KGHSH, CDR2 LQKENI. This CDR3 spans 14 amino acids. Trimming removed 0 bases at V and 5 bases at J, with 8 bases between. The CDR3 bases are TGTGCCAGCTCACCACCGTCCCTAAACAATGAGCAGTTCTTC. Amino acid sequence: CASSPPSLNNEQFF.

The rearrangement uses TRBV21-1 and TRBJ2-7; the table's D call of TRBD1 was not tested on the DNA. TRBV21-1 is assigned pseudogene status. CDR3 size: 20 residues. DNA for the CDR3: TGTGCCAGCAGCGCTTCGTTTGACCCCGGGACAGAAGGCAATTTTTACGAGCAGTACTTC. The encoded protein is CASSASFDPGTEGNFYEQYF.

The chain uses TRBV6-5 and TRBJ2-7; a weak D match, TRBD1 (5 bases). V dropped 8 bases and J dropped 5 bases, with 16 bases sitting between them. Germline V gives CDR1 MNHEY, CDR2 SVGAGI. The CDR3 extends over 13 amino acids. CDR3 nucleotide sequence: TGTGCCAGCCAAGGGGCAACGGGCCACGAGCAGTACTTC. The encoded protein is CASQGATGHEQYF.

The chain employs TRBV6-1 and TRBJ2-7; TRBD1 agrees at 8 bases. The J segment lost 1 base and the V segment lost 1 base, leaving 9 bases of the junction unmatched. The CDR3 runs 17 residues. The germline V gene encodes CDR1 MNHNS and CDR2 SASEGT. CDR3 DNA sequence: TGTGCCAGCAGTGAAGATATCCGGGGACAGGAATCCTACGAGCAGTACTTC. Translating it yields CASSEDIRGQESYEQYF.

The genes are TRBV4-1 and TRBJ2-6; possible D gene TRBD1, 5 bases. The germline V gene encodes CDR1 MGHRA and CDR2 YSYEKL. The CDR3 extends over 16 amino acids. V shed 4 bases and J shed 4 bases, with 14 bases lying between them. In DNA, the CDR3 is TGCGCCAGCAGCCCACCCGGAGCAGGGGGGGCCAACGTCCTGACTTTC. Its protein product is CASSPPGAGGANVLTF.

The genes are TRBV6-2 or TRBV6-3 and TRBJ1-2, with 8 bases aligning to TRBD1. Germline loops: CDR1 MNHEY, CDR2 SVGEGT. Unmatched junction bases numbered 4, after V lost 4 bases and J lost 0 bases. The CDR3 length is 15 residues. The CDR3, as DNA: TGTGCCAGCAGTTGGAGGACAGGGACTAACTATGGCTACACCTTC. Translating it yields CASSWRTGTNYGYTF.

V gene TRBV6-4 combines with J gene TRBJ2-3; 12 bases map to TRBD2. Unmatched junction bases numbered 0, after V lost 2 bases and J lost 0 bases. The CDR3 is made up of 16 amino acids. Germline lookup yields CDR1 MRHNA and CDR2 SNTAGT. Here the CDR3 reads CASSDGTSGSTDTQYF. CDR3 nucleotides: TGTGCCAGCAGTGACGGGACTAGCGGGAGCACAGATACGCAGTATTTT.

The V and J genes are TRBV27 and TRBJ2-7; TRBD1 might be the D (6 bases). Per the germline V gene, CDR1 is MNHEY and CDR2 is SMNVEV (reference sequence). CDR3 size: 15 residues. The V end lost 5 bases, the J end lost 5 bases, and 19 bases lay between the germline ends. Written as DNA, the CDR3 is TGTGCCAGCAGTGGCAGGGGCAGGGGCAACGACGAGCAGTACTTC. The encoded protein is CASSGRGRGNDEQYF.

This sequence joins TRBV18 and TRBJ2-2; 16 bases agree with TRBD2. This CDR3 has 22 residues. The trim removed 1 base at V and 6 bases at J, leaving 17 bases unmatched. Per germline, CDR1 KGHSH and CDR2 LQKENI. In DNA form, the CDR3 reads TGTGCCAGCTCACCACGATTCCTCACGGGACTAGCGGGAGGGCCCGGTCCCGGGGAGCTGTTTTTT. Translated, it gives CASSPRFLTGLAGGPGPGELFF. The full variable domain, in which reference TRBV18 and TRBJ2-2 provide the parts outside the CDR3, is NAGVMQNPRHLVRRRGQEARLRCSPMKGHSHVYWYRQLPEEGLKFMVYLQKENIIDESGMPKERFSAEFPKEGPSILRIQQVVRGDSAAYFCASSPRFLTGLAGGPGPGELFFGEGSRLTVL.

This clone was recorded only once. CDR3 region: CASSELGVGNQPQHF. The CDR3 DNA sequence: TGCGCCAGCAGTGAGCTCGGGGTAGGAAATCAGCCCCAGCATTTT. V and J are TRBV10-2 and TRBJ1-5; D is undetermined. The CDR3 has 15 residues. V dropped 2 bases and J dropped 4 bases, with 12 bases sitting between them. Looked up from germline, CDR1 is WSHSY and CDR2 is SAAADI.

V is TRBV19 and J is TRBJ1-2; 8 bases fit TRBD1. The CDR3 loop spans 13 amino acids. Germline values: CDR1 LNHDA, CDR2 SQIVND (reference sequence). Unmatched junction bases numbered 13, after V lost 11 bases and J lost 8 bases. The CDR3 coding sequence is TGTGCCTCAACGCGGGACAGGCGAAGCGGCTACACCTTC. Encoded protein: CASTRDRRSGYTF.

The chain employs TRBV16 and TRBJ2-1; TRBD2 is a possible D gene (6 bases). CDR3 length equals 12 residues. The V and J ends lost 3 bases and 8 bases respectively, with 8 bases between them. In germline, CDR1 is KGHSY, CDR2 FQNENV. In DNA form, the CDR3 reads TGTGCCAGCAGCCAGGTAGCGGATGAGCAGTTCTTC. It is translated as CASSQVADEQFF. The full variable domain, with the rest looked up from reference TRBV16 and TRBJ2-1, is GEEVAQTPKHLVRGEGQKAKLYCAPIKGHSYVFWYQQVLKNEFKFLISFQNENVFDETGMPKERFSAKCLPNSPCSLEIQATKLEDSAVYFCASSQVADEQFFGPGTRLTVL.

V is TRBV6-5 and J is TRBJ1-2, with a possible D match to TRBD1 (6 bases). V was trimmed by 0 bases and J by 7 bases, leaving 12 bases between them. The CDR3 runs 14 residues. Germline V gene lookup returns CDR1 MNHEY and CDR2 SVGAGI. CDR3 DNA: TGTGCCAGCAGTTACTCGTCGGCAGGGGTTGGCTACACCTTC. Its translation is CASSYSSAGVGYTF.

The CDR3 nucleotides read TGCGCCAGCAGCTTGGAGGGGAGGTATGGCTACACCTTC. It encodes CASSLEGRYGYTF. The rearrangement uses TRBV5-1 and TRBJ1-2, with a possible D match to TRBD1 (5 bases). This CDR3 has 13 residues. Germline CDR1 and CDR2: SGHRS and YFSETQ. The V and J ends lost 0 bases and 5 bases respectively, with 8 bases between them.

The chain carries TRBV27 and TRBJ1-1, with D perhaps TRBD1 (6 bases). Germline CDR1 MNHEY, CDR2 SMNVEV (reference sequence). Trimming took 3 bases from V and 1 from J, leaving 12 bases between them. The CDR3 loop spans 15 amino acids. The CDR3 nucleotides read TGTGCCAGCAGTTTCAGACAGGCGAGGAACACTGAAGCTTTCTTT. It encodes CASSFRQARNTEAFF.